The 25 T cell receptor beta chains given below trace back to one sample, sequenced in a study of T cell responses to AZD1222 COVID-19 vaccine. Produced via immunoSEQ multiplex PCR; TCRdb's table is partial and in-frame only. The data hold some 150,000 clones, with 87% observed a single time. Sequences were derived from peripheral blood, sampled 28 days after the second AZD1222 dose. The receptors stem from an adult who received the AZD1222 COVID-19 vaccine.

The J gene is TRBJ2-3, the V gene TRBV2; 8 bases agree with TRBD2. The CDR3 consists of 14 residues. The trim removed 5 bases at V and 5 bases at J, leaving 6 bases unmatched. CDR1 is SNHLY, CDR2 FYNNEI, per germline. The CDR3 loop is CASSSGSGGDTQYF. In DNA form, the CDR3 reads TGTGCCAGCAGTAGCGGGAGCGGGGGAGATACGCAGTATTTT.

The J gene is TRBJ1-5, the V gene TRBV15, with D maybe TRBD1 (6 bases). V was cut by 5 bases and J by 5 bases, with 16 bases left in between. The CDR3 loop spans 15 amino acids. Germline loops: CDR1 LNHNV, CDR2 YYDKDF (reference sequence). The CDR3 DNA follows: TGTGCCACCAGCGGGGGGGGGCGCGCCGATCAGCCCCAGCATTTT. Amino acids: CATSGGGRADQPQHF.

This chain links TRBV3-1 (or the pseudogene TRBV3-2) with TRBJ1-3; 9 bases align to TRBD1. Germline CDR1 reads LGHDT; CDR2 reads YNNKEL (reference sequence). Losses at the gene ends were 1 base for V and 0 bases for J; bases not matched to a gene: 7. This CDR3 region has 18 residues. CDR3 sequence: CASSQVSWGQGSGNTIYF. The CDR3 bases are TGTGCCAGCAGCCAAGTGAGCTGGGGACAGGGCTCTGGAAACACCATATATTTT.

Points on this clone: Other DNA variants within this sample encode the same CDR3. The chain has TRBV7-3 and TRBJ2-3, with TRBD2 matching 7 bases. CDR3 length equals 14 residues. Germline assignment: CDR1 SGHTA and CDR2 FQGTGA. Unmatched junction bases numbered 4, after V lost 5 bases and J lost 2 bases. The CDR3 is CASSHGGNTDTQYF. The CDR3, as DNA: TGTGCCAGCAGCCACGGGGGGAACACAGATACGCAGTATTTT.

The chain recombines TRBV10-3 with TRBJ1-3, with 9 bases lining up with TRBD1. The ends lost 0 bases at V and 3 bases at J; junction bases unmatched: 6. Germline CDR1 ENHRY, CDR2 SYGVKD. The CDR3 spans 17 residues. CDR3 in DNA: TGTGCCATCAGTGAGTCGAGGACAGGGGCTGGTGGAAACACCATATATTTT. Its protein is CAISESRTGAGGNTIYF.

The chain couples TRBV25-1 to TRBJ2-7, with a possible D match to TRBD1 (5 bases). Per the germline V gene, CDR1 is MGHDK and CDR2 is SYGVNS. This CDR3 contains 14 residues. Trimming took 3 bases from V and 3 from J, leaving 12 bases between them. The CDR3 region has the DNA TGTGCCAGCAGTGATCCCGGGCAGGGCTACGAGCAGTACTTC. This encodes CASSDPGQGYEQYF.

The V gene is TRBV5-1, the J gene TRBJ2-2, with a weak D call TRBD2 (5 bases). The germline V gene encodes CDR1 SGHRS and CDR2 YFSETQ. This CDR3 region has 15 residues. Trimming stripped 5 bases from V and 0 bases from J, with 11 bases between. For the CDR3, the DNA is TGCGCCAGCAGTTTTACCGGGACGAACACCGGGGAGCTGTTTTTT. It yields the protein CASSFTGTNTGELFF.

CDR3 coding DNA: TGTGCCAGCAGCCAAGTGGCAAGAGAGACCCAGTACTTC. Translating gives CASSQVARETQYF. The V and J genes are TRBV3-1 (or the pseudogene TRBV3-2) and TRBJ2-5; D uncertain. Looked up from germline, CDR1 is LGHDT and CDR2 is YNNKEL (reference sequence). The CDR3 length is 13 residues. V dropped 1 base and J dropped 4 bases, with 7 bases sitting between them.

V gene TRBV9 combines with J gene TRBJ2-6; a possible D gene is TRBD1 (6 bases). Trimming shortened V by 1 base and J by 1 base, and 9 bases separated the two germline ends. The CDR3 sequence is 16 residues long. From germline, CDR1 is SGDLS and CDR2 YYNGEE. The CDR3 sequence: CASSVPTGSGANVLTF. The CDR3 coding sequence is TGTGCCAGCAGCGTACCTACAGGGTCTGGGGCCAACGTCCTGACTTTC. The full variable domain, its missing parts supplied by reference TRBV9 and TRBJ2-6, is DSGVTQTPKHLITATGQRVTLRCSPRSGDLSVYWYQQSLDQGLQFLIQYYNGEERAKGNILERFSAQQFPDLHSELNLSSLELGDSALYFCASSVPTGSGANVLTFGAGSRLTVL.

The chain employs TRBV14 and TRBJ2-2; perhaps D is TRBD1 or TRBD2 (5 bases each). V was pared by 5 bases and J by 4 bases, with 17 bases between. The CDR3 runs 16 residues. In germline, CDR1 is SGHDN, CDR2 FVKESK. Written as DNA, the CDR3 is TGTGCCAGCAGCTACTTAAGGGGAGAGGTCACCGGGGAGCTGTTTTTT. Residues: CASSYLRGEVTGELFF.

The chain recombines TRBV24-1 with TRBJ1-2; D is undetermined. V lost 2 bases and J lost 3, with 15 bases in between. Per germline, CDR1 KGHDR and CDR2 SFDVKD. The CDR3 loop spans 16 amino acids. CDR3: CATSDSSGSRDYGYTF. CDR3 coding DNA: TGTGCCACCAGTGATTCCTCCGGGAGCCGGGACTATGGCTACACCTTC.

The genes are TRBV7-2 and TRBJ2-7; D possibly corresponds to TRBD2 (6 bases). The CDR3 covers 14 residues. CDR1 and CDR2 (germline): SGHTA, FQGNSA. The V gene lost 5 bases and the J gene lost 5 bases, with 16 bases spanning the gap. CDR3 sequence reads: CASSEAGRGHEQYF. The CDR3 nucleotides are TGTGCCAGCAGCGAAGCGGGTCGGGGCCACGAGCAGTACTTC.

The V call is TRBV5-1, the J call TRBJ1-1; perhaps TRBD1 as D (5 bases). V was shortened by 2 bases and J by 7 bases, with 18 bases between the two germline ends. CDR1 SGHRS and CDR2 YFSETQ come from the germline V gene. The CDR3 has 15 amino acids. The CDR3 sequence is CASSLEIRTSNEAFF. CDR3 nucleotide sequence: TGCGCCAGCAGCTTAGAGATAAGGACATCCAATGAAGCTTTCTTT.

The rearrangement joins TRBV9 to TRBJ1-4, with TRBD1 identical over 7 bases. The germline gives CDR1 SGDLS, CDR2 YYNGEE. Germline trimming cut 3 bases from V and 5 bases from J; bases unmatched to any gene: 7. CDR3 size: 15 residues. The CDR3 DNA reads TGTGCCAGCAGCGCGGAAGACAGGGAGAATGAAAAACTGTTTTTT. Its protein is CASSAEDRENEKLFF.

The chain carries TRBV12-3 or TRBV12-4 and TRBJ1-1, with D possibly matching TRBD1 (6 bases). The CDR3 spans 13 residues. Trimming stripped 1 base from V and 7 bases from J, with 10 bases between. For the CDR3, the DNA is TGTGCCAGCAGTTTAGGAGGGACAAGTGAAGCTTTCTTT. Protein sequence: CASSLGGTSEAFF.

This chain links TRBV28 with TRBJ1-5; no clear D. CDR3 length: 18 residues. The germline V gene encodes CDR1 MDHEN and CDR2 SYDVKM. Trimming cost V 5 bases and J 0 bases, with 20 bases left between them. The chain's CDR3 is CASSRVPRSSYSNQPQHF. The CDR3 DNA reads as TGTGCCAGCAGTAGAGTCCCGAGATCCTCCTATAGCAATCAGCCCCAGCATTTT.

The chain carries TRBV28 and TRBJ2-1, with D tentatively TRBD1 (6 bases). Germline V gene data show CDR1 as MDHEN and CDR2 as SYDVKM. V was pared by 5 bases and J by 8 bases, with 16 bases between. The CDR3 loop spans 14 amino acids. This CDR3 is CASSPPRGIHEQFF. In DNA form, the CDR3 reads TGTGCCAGCAGTCCCCCAAGGGGGATCCATGAGCAGTTCTTC.

This sequence joins TRBV28 and TRBJ2-7, with D unclear. V was shortened by 5 bases and J by 3 bases, with 5 bases between the two germline ends. CDR3 length: 11 residues. CDR1 MDHEN and CDR2 SYDVKM come from the germline V gene. CDR3 nucleotide sequence: TGTGCCAGCAGTCTTCTCTACGAGCAGTACTTC. This codes for CASSLLYEQYF.

The chain carries TRBV3-1 (or the pseudogene TRBV3-2) and TRBJ2-1, with D hard to call. V was shortened by 1 base and J by 6 bases, with 10 bases between the two germline ends. This CDR3 spans 14 amino acids. CDR1 LGHDT and CDR2 YNNKEL come from the germline V gene (reference sequence). The CDR3 loop reads CASSQGHILNEQFF. The DNA of the CDR3 is TGTGCCAGCAGCCAAGGGCACATACTCAATGAGCAGTTCTTC.

The chain combines TRBV24-1 with TRBJ2-5, with 11 positions matching TRBD1. CDR3 length: 15 residues. Germline V gene data show CDR1 as KGHDR and CDR2 as SFDVKD. The junction had 7 bases not matched to a gene; V was cut back by 7 bases and J by 4 bases. CDR3 sequence reads: CATSLTGTGGETQYF. CDR3 nucleotide sequence: TGTGCCACCAGCCTTACCGGGACAGGGGGAGAGACCCAGTACTTC.

CDR3 amino acids: CASGGSSYNEQFF. CDR3 coding DNA: TGTGCCAGCGGGGGAAGCTCCTACAATGAGCAGTTCTTC. This chain uses TRBV28 with TRBJ2-1, with D perhaps TRBD1 or TRBD2 (5 bases each). CDR3 length equals 13 residues. Trimming left V 8 bases short and J 0 bases short, with 8 bases between. Germline-derived CDR1 and CDR2 are MDHEN and SYDVKM.

This chain links TRBV6-1 with TRBJ2-7; 9 positions match TRBD2. The CDR3 totals 18 residues. Trimming cost V 1 base and J 2 bases; bases outside gene matches: 12. The germline V gene encodes CDR1 MNHNS and CDR2 SASEGT. The CDR3 DNA is TGTGCCAGCAGTGAAGGGGCGGGAGGGCAAGGTTGGACCTACGAGCAGTACTTC. This encodes CASSEGAGGQGWTYEQYF.

The CDR3: CASSSEGLAATRGQYF. CDR3 nucleotide sequence: TGTGCCAGCAGCTCCGAGGGACTAGCGGCAACTAGGGGGCAGTACTTC. This rearrangement joins TRBV5-4 to TRBJ2-7, with 11 bases that match TRBD2. In germline, CDR1 is SGHNT, CDR2 YYREEE (reference sequence). This CDR3 spans 16 amino acids. After removal of 3 bases from V and 9 bases from J, the junction contained 14 bases not matched to a gene.

The V gene is TRBV6-5, the J gene TRBJ1-6; tentatively, D is TRBD1 (6 bases). The CDR3 runs 12 residues. Looked up from germline, CDR1 is MNHEY and CDR2 is SVGAGI. With 9 bases removed from V and 12 bases from J, the gap between germline ends came to 15 bases. The DNA for the CDR3 is TGTGCCAGTAAGGACAGCCCAGGACCCCTCCACTTT. It is translated as CASKDSPGPLHF.

The J gene is TRBJ1-1, the V gene TRBV19; 8 bases line up with TRBD1. The CDR3 is 14 residues long. V trimming: 3 bases; J trimming: 11 bases; junction bases outside the gene matches: 11. Germline V lookup: CDR1 LNHDA, CDR2 SQIVND (reference sequence). CDR3 protein: CASSMSPGQVDAFF. In DNA form, the CDR3 reads TGTGCCAGTAGTATGAGCCCGGGACAGGTCGACGCTTTCTTT.